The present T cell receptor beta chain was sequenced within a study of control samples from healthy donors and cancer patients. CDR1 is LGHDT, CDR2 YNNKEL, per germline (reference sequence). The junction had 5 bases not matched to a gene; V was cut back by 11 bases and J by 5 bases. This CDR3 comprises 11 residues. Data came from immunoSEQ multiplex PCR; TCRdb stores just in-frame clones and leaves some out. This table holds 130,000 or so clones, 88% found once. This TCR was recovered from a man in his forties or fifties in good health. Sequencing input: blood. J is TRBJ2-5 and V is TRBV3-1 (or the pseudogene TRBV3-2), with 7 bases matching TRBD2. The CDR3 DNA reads TGTGCCGGCGGGAGTTGGGAGACCCAGTACTTC. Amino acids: CAGGSWETQYF.